The 27 T cell receptor beta chains below all came from one sample that was sequenced in a study of control samples from healthy donors and cancer patients. TCRdb's table, derived via immunoSEQ multiplex PCR, lists solely in-frame clones and lacks some. The sample yields some 160,000 clones, about nine tenths seen once. Source material: blood. The source of these receptors is a man aged 25 to 40 in good health.

The J gene is TRBJ1-5, the V gene TRBV2; D is perhaps TRBD1 (5 bases). V lost 0 bases and J lost 7, with 16 bases in between. Germline CDR1 SNHLY, CDR2 FYNNEI. This CDR3 region has 16 residues. The CDR3 DNA reads TGTGCCAGCAGTGAAGCGGCCGGGCAGGGCGGACAGCCCCAGCATTTT. As protein: CASSEAAGQGGQPQHF.

The rearrangement links TRBV20-1 to TRBJ1-2, with D possibly being TRBD1 (5 bases). This CDR3 region has 13 residues. V lost 3 bases and J 4 bases, leaving 12 bases between the germline ends. Per the germline V gene, CDR1 is DFQATT and CDR2 is SNEGSKA (reference sequence). The CDR3 DNA sequence: TGCAGTGCTAGTAGGGGCAGGGTCTATGGCTACACCTTC. Its protein product is CSASRGRVYGYTF.

The chain combines TRBV25-1 with TRBJ2-1; unclear D gene. Germline lookup yields CDR1 MGHDK and CDR2 SYGVNS. The CDR3 runs to 14 residues. V gave up 2 bases and J gave up 8 bases, with 13 bases separating them. The CDR3: CASSEPGFRDEQFF. CDR3 nucleotides: TGTGCCAGCAGTGAACCGGGTTTTAGAGATGAGCAGTTCTTC.

This clone was picked up one time. The V gene is TRBV3-1 (or the pseudogene TRBV3-2), the J gene TRBJ2-7; D tentatively reads TRBD1 or TRBD2 (6 bases each). The CDR3 runs 15 residues. Germline V lookup: CDR1 LGHDT, CDR2 YNNKEL (reference sequence). V was shortened by 4 bases and J by 1 base, with 14 bases between the two germline ends. The CDR3 bases are TGTGCCAGCAGCCCAAGACTAGGGGGGTCCTACGAGCAGTACTTC. The encoded protein is CASSPRLGGSYEQYF.

The V gene is TRBV4-1, the J gene TRBJ2-7; D is perhaps TRBD1 or TRBD2 (5 bases each). CDR1 is MGHRA and CDR2 is YSYEKL in the germline V gene. The V and J ends lost 3 bases and 7 bases respectively, with 13 bases between them. CDR3 size: 13 residues. DNA for the CDR3: TGCGCCAGCAGCCAGGGGGACCCTCGGGAGCAGTACTTC. Translating gives CASSQGDPREQYF.

The rearrangement links TRBV14 to TRBJ1-2, with 7 bases fitting TRBD1. V was pared by 6 bases and J by 1 base, with 11 bases of the junction left unmatched. This CDR3 region has 16 residues. The V gene's germline CDR1 is SGHDN and CDR2 FVKESK. For the CDR3, the DNA is TGTGCCAGCAGTCGGACAGGCGCCACTTTTAACTATGGCTACACCTTC. As protein: CASSRTGATFNYGYTF.

The chain combines TRBV3-1 (or the pseudogene TRBV3-2) with TRBJ1-4; 11 bases match TRBD1. The CDR3 length is 16 residues. Trimming took 3 bases from V and 3 from J; bases not matched to a gene: 3. CDR1 is LGHDT, CDR2 YNNKEL, per germline (reference sequence). The CDR3 bases are TGTGCCAGCAGCCACGGACAGGGGGCAGCTAATGAAAAACTGTTTTTT. It yields the protein CASSHGQGAANEKLFF.

The CDR3 loop reads CASHPTETPIQYF. The DNA for the CDR3 is TGTGCCAGCCACCCGACAGAGACACCCATTCAGTACTTC. The chain has TRBV19 and TRBJ2-4, with D perhaps TRBD1 (5 bases). Germline CDR1 reads LNHDA; CDR2 reads SQIVND (reference sequence). The CDR3 sequence is 13 residues long. V gave up 9 bases and J gave up 9 bases, with 18 bases separating them.

The chain employs TRBV12-3 or TRBV12-4 and TRBJ2-1; weak D call: TRBD2 (5 bases). The length of the CDR3 is 13 residues. The V gene lost 6 bases and the J gene lost 4 bases, with 10 bases spanning the gap. The DNA of the CDR3 is TGTGCCAGCAGGATGAGCGGATACAATGAGCAGTTCTTC. Protein: CASRMSGYNEQFF.

V and J are TRBV7-8 and TRBJ2-3, with 9 bases that match TRBD1. The junction had 10 bases not matched to a gene; V was cut back by 5 bases and J by 13 bases. Germline V gene data show CDR1 as SGHVS and CDR2 as FQNEAQ. CDR3 length: 13 amino acids. The CDR3 nucleotides read TGTGCCAGCAGCCAAGCCAACAGGGGGCGCAAGTATTTT. Its protein is CASSQANRGRKYF.

J is TRBJ2-3 and V is TRBV30, with D maybe TRBD1 (6 bases). The CDR3 is 13 residues long. Trimming removed 0 bases at V and 6 bases at J, with 10 bases between. Germline V CDR1 and CDR2: GTSNPN, SVGIG (reference sequence). The CDR3 coding sequence is TGTGCCTGGAGTGTACAGGGAGAGGATACGCAGTATTTT. Protein: CAWSVQGEDTQYF.

J is TRBJ2-5 and V is TRBV9; D not resolved. Germline loops: CDR1 SGDLS, CDR2 YYNGEE. V was trimmed by 0 bases and J by 1 base, leaving 4 bases between them. This CDR3 region has 13 residues. The DNA for the CDR3 is TGTGCCAGCAGCGTAGGCCCCCAAGAGACCCAGTACTTC. Amino acid sequence: CASSVGPQETQYF.

The rearrangement joins TRBV5-1 to TRBJ1-3; D possibly corresponds to TRBD1 (6 bases). Trimming pared 0 bases from V and 5 bases from J, leaving 18 bases between. This CDR3 has 17 amino acids. Germline values: CDR1 SGHRS, CDR2 YFSETQ. The CDR3 here is CASSLDKTGFTRNTIYF. The CDR3 coding sequence is TGCGCCAGCAGCTTGGACAAAACAGGGTTTACCCGAAACACCATATATTTT.

This chain connects TRBV2 to TRBJ1-5, with TRBD1 as a possible D gene (5 bases). This CDR3 spans 13 amino acids. Germline CDR1 reads SNHLY; CDR2 reads FYNNEI. V was clipped by 8 bases and J by 6 bases, with 14 bases between them. The chain's CDR3 is CASAGGVTQPQHF. Here the CDR3 DNA reads TGTGCCAGCGCGGGGGGGGTTACTCAGCCCCAGCATTTT.

DNA of the CDR3: TGTGCCACCAGCAGTTGGACAGGGGGCAAGCGCGAGCAGTACTTC. It encodes CATSSWTGGKREQYF. The chain uses TRBV15 and TRBJ2-7; 11 bases are shared with TRBD1. Germline V gene lookup returns CDR1 LNHNV and CDR2 YYDKDF (reference sequence). With V trimmed by 3 bases and J by 6 bases, 7 bases remained unmatched. The CDR3 has 15 amino acids.

The V call is TRBV11-2, the J call TRBJ1-2; TRBD1 might be the D (5 bases). The germline CDR1 and CDR2 sequences are SGHAT and FQNNGV. The CDR3 is 16 residues long. V dropped 5 bases and J dropped 1 base, with 17 bases sitting between them. The CDR3 spells CASSPNRREGNYGYTF. Here the CDR3 DNA reads TGTGCCAGCAGCCCCAACCGCAGGGAGGGTAACTATGGCTACACCTTC.

The chain couples TRBV19 to TRBJ1-1; D possibly corresponds to TRBD1 (5 bases). V lost 5 bases and J 6 bases, leaving 13 bases between the germline ends. The CDR3 loop spans 13 amino acids. Per germline, CDR1 LNHDA and CDR2 SQIVND (reference sequence). The DNA for the CDR3 is TGTGCCAGTAGTTTCCAGGGACTCTCTGAAGCTTTCTTT. It translates to CASSFQGLSEAFF.

The V call is TRBV19, the J call TRBJ2-7; the match to TRBD1 covers 9 bases. The CDR3 sequence is 15 residues long. Trimming at V came to 6 bases and at J to 0 bases, leaving 6 bases not matched to a gene. The germline V gene has CDR1 LNHDA and CDR2 SQIVND (reference sequence). For the CDR3, the DNA is TGTGCCAGTAGGTACGGGACAGGGAGCTCCTACGAGCAGTACTTC. It is translated as CASRYGTGSSYEQYF.

The chain employs TRBV19 and TRBJ2-1, with TRBD2 identical over 10 bases. The ends lost 4 bases at V and 10 bases at J; junction bases unmatched: 7. The CDR3 runs to 14 residues. Germline CDR1 and CDR2: LNHDA and SQIVND (reference sequence). CDR3 nucleotides: TGTGCCAGTAGTAAACTAGCGGGGCTGGGGGAGCAGTTCTTC. Encoded protein: CASSKLAGLGEQFF.

The chain couples TRBV6-2 or TRBV6-3 to TRBJ1-1, with D possibly matching TRBD1 (6 bases). CDR1 is MNHEY, CDR2 SVGEGT, per germline. The CDR3 runs to 14 residues. The germline V and J ends were trimmed by 2 bases and 1 base, with 8 bases remaining between them. For the CDR3, the DNA is TGTGCCAGCAGTTACGCGGACAGGAACACTGAAGCTTTCTTT. It yields the protein CASSYADRNTEAFF.

The CDR3, as DNA: TGTGCCAGCAGCGTAGTTGCCCACAGGACCGGGGAGCTGTTTTTT. It codes for CASSVVAHRTGELFF. The rearrangement joins TRBV9 to TRBJ2-2; D may be TRBD1 (5 bases). Trimming cost V 0 bases and J 5 bases, with 11 bases left between them. The CDR3 is made up of 15 amino acids. Germline CDR1 SGDLS, CDR2 YYNGEE.

This chain connects TRBV6-5 to TRBJ2-7; D not resolved. V was cut by 6 bases and J by 4 bases, with 16 bases left in between. The length of the CDR3 is 14 residues. Germline values: CDR1 MNHEY, CDR2 SVGAGI. The CDR3, as DNA: TGTGCCAGCAGCCAGCTCGGAGTAGGTTACGAGCAGTACTTC. Translating gives CASSQLGVGYEQYF.

The chain has TRBV7-9 and TRBJ2-1; 8 bases fit TRBD2. Trimming took 5 bases from V and 6 from J; bases not matched to a gene: 9. This CDR3 spans 15 amino acids. Germline CDR1 and CDR2: SEHNR and FQNEAQ (reference sequence). CDR3 sequence (DNA): TGTGCCAGCAGCCTAAGCGGGGGCGTATTCAATGAGCAGTTCTTC. This translates into CASSLSGGVFNEQFF.

The chain couples TRBV24-1 to TRBJ2-1; 13 bases align to TRBD2. Trimming removed 2 bases from V and 7 bases from J; junction bases left unmatched: 4. Looked up from germline, CDR1 is KGHDR and CDR2 is SFDVKD. This CDR3 region has 16 residues. The CDR3 nucleotides read TGTGCCACCAGTGATTGGACTAGCGGGAGAGGGAATGAGCAGTTCTTC. Its translation: CATSDWTSGRGNEQFF.

V is TRBV12-5 and J is TRBJ2-2, with D tentatively TRBD1 or TRBD2 (5 bases each). The V gene's germline CDR1 is LGHNT and CDR2 FRNRAP. The V and J ends lost 3 bases and 7 bases respectively, with 30 bases between them. CDR3 length: 20 amino acids. This chain's CDR3 is CASGFLSLASGGKGVGELFF. CDR3 DNA sequence: TGTGCTAGTGGTTTCCTAAGTTTAGCTTCTGGGGGAAAGGGTGTCGGGGAGCTGTTTTTT.

The chain carries TRBV6-5 and TRBJ2-7; 9 bases fit TRBD2. This CDR3 is built from 15 residues. Trimming at V came to 4 bases and at J to 3 bases, leaving 7 bases not matched to a gene. Germline V gene lookup returns CDR1 MNHEY and CDR2 SVGAGI. The CDR3 spells CASSSVAGELYEQYF. The CDR3 DNA reads as TGTGCCAGCAGTTCCGTAGCGGGGGAACTCTACGAGCAGTACTTC.

The rearrangement uses TRBV14 and TRBJ1-2; tentatively, D is TRBD1 (5 bases). The CDR3 length is 14 residues. The V end was cut by 0 bases, the J end by 8 bases, with 13 bases between. Per the germline V gene, CDR1 is SGHDN and CDR2 is FVKESK. In DNA, the CDR3 is TGTGCCAGCAGCCAAGATCATGGGACGTACGGCTACACCTTC. Translated, it gives CASSQDHGTYGYTF.